The clone carrying this TCR beta chain turned up a few times. Its specificity is unknown. Germline V lookup: CDR1 MRHNA, CDR2 SNTAGT. This CDR3 spans 10 amino acids. Alongside a J-beta primer mix, a sample-barcoded 5' primer served in a second PCR lasting about 7 to 11 cycles. Each cDNA molecule was tagged by a template-switch adaptor with 12 random nucleotides. Using its own MiXCR run on the 5' RACE reads, TCRdb lists one record per CDR3 protein. The profile covers 550,000 to 700,000 distinct CDR3 sequences, with roughly a quarter appearing a single time and around 20% taken by the ten largest. The data were taken from a study of blood T cells in healthy people across ages. Study-level results: The long-lived group displayed more naive CD4+ cells, plus higher diversity, than the aged donors did.

The source is a woman aged 65 to 85 in good health. The specimen was blood. The chain has TRBV6-4 and TRBJ2-1; D gene unclear. The J call may be mistaken, given a closer DNA end match to TRBJ2-5. The CDR3 reads CASPWETQYF. DNA for the CDR3: TGTGCCAGCCCCTGGGAGACCCAGTACTTC.